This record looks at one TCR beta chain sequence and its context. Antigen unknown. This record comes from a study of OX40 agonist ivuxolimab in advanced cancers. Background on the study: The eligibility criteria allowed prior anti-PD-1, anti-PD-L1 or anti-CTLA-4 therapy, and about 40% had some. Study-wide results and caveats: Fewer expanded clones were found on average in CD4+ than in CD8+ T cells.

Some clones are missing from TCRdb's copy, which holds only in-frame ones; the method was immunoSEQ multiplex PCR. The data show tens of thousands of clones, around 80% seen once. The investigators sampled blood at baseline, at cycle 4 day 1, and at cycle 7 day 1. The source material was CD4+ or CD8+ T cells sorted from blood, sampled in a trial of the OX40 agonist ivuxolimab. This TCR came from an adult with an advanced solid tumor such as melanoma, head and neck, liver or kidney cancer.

CDR3 sequence: CASTYGGDYEQYF. Here the CDR3 DNA reads TGTGCCAGCACCTATGGAGGGGACTACGAGCAGTACTTC. The V call is TRBV5-4, the J call TRBJ2-7; D might be TRBD2 (6 bases). CDR3 length: 13 residues. Germline CDR1 SGHNT, CDR2 YYREEE (reference sequence). V lost 6 bases, J lost 3 bases, and 13 bases lay in between.